The source of this T cell receptor (beta chain) is a study of T cells in Graves' hyperthyroidism and ophthalmopathy. This clonotype was counted many times. RNA transcripts yielded amplified TCR beta CDR3 regions. The HTBI set primed first-round TCR CDR3 RT-PCR. From the multiplex PCR reads, TCRdb called clonotypes with MiXCR, one entry per CDR3 protein. Among under 500,000 distinct CDR3 sequences listed, about 14% were seen once. Clinicians diagnosed patients from clinical symptoms, serum thyroxine and TRAb, thyroid ultrasound and orbital computed tomography. This CDR3 region has 15 residues. The V end was cut by 0 bases, the J end by 6 bases, with 13 bases between. Germline loops: CDR1 SGHTS, CDR2 YDEGEE.

The sequenced sample was blood. This clonotype originated in a man in his forties or fifties with Graves' ophthalmopathy. The chain links TRBV5-8 to TRBJ1-5; D is uncertain. The chain's CDR3 is CASSLGDGRVQPQHF. CDR3 in DNA: TGTGCCAGCAGCTTGGGGGATGGTAGGGTTCAGCCCCAGCATTTT.